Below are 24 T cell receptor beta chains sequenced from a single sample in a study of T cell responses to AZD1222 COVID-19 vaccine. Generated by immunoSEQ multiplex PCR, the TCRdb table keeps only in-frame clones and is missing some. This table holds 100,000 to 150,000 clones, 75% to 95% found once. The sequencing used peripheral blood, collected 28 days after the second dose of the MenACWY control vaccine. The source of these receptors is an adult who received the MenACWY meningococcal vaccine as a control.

CDR3 protein: CASSHPGEKLFF. The CDR3, as DNA: TGTGCCAGCAGCCATCCAGGGGAAAAACTGTTTTTT. This chain uses TRBV4-2 with TRBJ1-4; maybe TRBD1 (5 bases). Germline CDR1 is LGHNA and CDR2 is YNFKEQ. The CDR3 spans 12 residues. V was cut by 3 bases and J by 8 bases, with 7 bases left in between.

The CDR3 DNA follows: TGTGCCAGCTCACCAAAGTCGGGGGACACCTCCTACGAGCAGTACTTC. It is translated as CASSPKSGDTSYEQYF. The chain carries TRBV18 and TRBJ2-7, with D tentatively TRBD1 or TRBD2 (6 bases each). Germline V CDR1 and CDR2: KGHSH, LQKENI. The ends were cut back, 2 bases at V and 0 bases at J, with 14 bases in the middle. The length of the CDR3 is 16 residues.

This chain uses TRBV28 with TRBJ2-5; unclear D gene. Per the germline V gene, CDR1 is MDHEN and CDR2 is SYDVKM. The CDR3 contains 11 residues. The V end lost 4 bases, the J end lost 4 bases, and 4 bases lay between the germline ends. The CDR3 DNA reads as TGTGCCAGCAGTTCTCCAGAGACCCAGTACTTC. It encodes CASSSPETQYF.

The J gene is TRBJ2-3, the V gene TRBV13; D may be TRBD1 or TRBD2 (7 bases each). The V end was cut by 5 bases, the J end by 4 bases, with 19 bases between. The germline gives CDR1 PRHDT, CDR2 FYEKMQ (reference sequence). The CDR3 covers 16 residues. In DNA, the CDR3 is TGTGCCAGCAGCCTAAATGGGAGGGGGCCGGCAGATACGCAGTATTTT. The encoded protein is CASSLNGRGPADTQYF.

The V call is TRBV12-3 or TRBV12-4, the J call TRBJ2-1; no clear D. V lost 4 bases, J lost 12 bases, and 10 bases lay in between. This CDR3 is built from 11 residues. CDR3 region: CASSSGVGQFF. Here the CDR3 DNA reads TGTGCCAGCAGTTCCGGAGTGGGGCAGTTCTTC.

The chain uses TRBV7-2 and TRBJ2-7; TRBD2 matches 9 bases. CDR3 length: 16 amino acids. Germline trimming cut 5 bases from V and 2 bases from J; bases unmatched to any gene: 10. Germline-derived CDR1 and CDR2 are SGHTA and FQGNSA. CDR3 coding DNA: TGTGCCAGCAGCCCCGGGTATAGCGGGAGAACCTACGAGCAGTACTTC. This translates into CASSPGYSGRTYEQYF.

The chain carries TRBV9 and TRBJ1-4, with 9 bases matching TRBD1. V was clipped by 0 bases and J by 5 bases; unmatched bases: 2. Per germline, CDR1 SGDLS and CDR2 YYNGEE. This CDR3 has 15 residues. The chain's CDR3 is CASSVEDRGNEKLFF. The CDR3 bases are TGTGCCAGCAGCGTAGAAGACAGGGGGAATGAAAAACTGTTTTTT.

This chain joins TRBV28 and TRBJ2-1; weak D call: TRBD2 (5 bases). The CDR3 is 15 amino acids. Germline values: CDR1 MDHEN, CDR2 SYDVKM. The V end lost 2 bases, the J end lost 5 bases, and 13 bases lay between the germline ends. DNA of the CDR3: TGTGCCAGCAGTTTAGGTCCTCTAGCCAACAATGAGCAGTTCTTC. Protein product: CASSLGPLANNEQFF.

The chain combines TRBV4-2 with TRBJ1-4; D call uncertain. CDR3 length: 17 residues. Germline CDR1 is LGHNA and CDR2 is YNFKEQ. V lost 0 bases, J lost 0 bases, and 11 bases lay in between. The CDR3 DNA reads TGTGCCAGCAGCCAAGATATCGGGGAGGCAACTAATGAAAAACTGTTTTTT. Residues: CASSQDIGEATNEKLFF.

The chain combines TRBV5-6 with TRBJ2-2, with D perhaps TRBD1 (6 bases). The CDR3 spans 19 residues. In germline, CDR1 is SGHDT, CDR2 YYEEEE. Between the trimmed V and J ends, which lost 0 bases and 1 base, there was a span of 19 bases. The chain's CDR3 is CASSLGWGSLGQNTGELFF. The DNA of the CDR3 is TGTGCCAGCAGCTTGGGCTGGGGGTCCCTGGGACAGAACACCGGGGAGCTGTTTTTT.

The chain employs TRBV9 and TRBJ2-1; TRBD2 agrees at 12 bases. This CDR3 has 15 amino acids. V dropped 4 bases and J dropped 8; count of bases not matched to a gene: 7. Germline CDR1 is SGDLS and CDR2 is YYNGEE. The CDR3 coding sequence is TGTGCCAGCAGCCCCGGGACTAGCGGGTCCGATGAGCAGTTCTTC. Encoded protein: CASSPGTSGSDEQFF.

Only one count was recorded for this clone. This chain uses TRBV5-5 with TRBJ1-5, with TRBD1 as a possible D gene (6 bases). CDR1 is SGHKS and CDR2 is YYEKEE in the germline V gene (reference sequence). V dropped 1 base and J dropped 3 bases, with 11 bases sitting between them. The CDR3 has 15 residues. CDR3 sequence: CASSLWTAPNQPQHF. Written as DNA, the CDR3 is TGTGCCAGCAGCTTGTGGACAGCCCCCAATCAGCCCCAGCATTTT.

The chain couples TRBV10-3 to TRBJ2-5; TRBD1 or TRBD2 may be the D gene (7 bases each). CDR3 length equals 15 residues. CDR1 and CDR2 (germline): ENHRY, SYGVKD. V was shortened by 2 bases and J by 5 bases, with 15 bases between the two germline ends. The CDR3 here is CAISERTQGGETQYF. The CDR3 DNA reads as TGTGCCATCAGTGAGCGGACTCAGGGGGGGGAGACCCAGTACTTC.

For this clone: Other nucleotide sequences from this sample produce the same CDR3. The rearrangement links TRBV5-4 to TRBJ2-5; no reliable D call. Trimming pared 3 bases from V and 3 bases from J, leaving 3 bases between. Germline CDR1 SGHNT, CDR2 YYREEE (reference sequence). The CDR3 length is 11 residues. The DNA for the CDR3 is TGTGCCAGCAGCTACAAAGAGACCCAGTACTTC. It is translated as CASSYKETQYF.

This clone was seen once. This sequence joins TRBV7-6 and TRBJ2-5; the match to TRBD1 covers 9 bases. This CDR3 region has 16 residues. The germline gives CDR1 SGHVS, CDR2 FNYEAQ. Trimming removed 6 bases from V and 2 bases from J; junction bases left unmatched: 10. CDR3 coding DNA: TGTGCCAGCAGTTTTTACGGGACAGGGTGGCAAGAGACCCAGTACTTC. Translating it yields CASSFYGTGWQETQYF.

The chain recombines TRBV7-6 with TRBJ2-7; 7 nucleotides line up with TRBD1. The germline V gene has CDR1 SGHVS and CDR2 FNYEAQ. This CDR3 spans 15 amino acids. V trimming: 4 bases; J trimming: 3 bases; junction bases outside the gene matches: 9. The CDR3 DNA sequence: TGTGCCAGCAGCTCCAACAGGGGCTCACACTACGAGCAGTACTTC. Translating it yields CASSSNRGSHYEQYF.

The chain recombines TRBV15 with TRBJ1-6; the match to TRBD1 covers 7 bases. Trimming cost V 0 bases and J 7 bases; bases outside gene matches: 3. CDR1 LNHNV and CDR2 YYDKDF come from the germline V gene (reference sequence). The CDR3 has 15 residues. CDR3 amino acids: CATSRDKGANSPLHF. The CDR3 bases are TGTGCCACCAGCAGAGATAAGGGGGCCAATTCACCCCTCCACTTT.

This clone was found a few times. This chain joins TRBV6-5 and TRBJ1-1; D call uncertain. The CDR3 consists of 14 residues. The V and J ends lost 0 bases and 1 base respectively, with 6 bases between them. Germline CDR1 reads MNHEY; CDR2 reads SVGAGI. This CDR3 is CASSYSFENTEAFF. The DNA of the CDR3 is TGTGCCAGCAGTTACTCGTTCGAGAACACTGAAGCTTTCTTT.

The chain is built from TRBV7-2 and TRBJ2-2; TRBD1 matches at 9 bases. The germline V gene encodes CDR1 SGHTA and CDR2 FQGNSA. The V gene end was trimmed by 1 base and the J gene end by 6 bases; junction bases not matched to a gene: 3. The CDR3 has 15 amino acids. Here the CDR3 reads CASSLGGQGSGELFF. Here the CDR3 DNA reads TGTGCCAGCAGCTTAGGGGGACAGGGCTCCGGGGAGCTGTTTTTT.

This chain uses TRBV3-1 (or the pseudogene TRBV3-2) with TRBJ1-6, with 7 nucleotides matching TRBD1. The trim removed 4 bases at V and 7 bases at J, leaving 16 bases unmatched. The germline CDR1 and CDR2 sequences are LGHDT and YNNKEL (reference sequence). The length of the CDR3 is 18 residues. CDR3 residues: CASSPFPNTGAPNSPLHF. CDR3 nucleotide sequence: TGTGCCAGCAGCCCATTTCCGAATACAGGGGCACCGAATTCACCCCTCCACTTT.

The CDR3 DNA follows: TGTGCCAGCAGCCGAGGAGCTTTGGGCGGTGAAAAACTGTTTTTT. Translated, it gives CASSRGALGGEKLFF. The V call is TRBV7-8, the J call TRBJ1-4; D is unclear. The CDR3 is 15 amino acids. Trimming took off 5 bases at V and 7 bases at J, with 17 bases between the two ends. CDR1 SGHVS and CDR2 FQNEAQ come from the germline V gene.

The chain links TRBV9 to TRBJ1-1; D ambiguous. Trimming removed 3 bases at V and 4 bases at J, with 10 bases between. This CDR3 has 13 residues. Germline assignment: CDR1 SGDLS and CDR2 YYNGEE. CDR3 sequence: CASSASMGTEAFF. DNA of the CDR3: TGTGCCAGCAGCGCCTCTATGGGCACTGAAGCTTTCTTT.

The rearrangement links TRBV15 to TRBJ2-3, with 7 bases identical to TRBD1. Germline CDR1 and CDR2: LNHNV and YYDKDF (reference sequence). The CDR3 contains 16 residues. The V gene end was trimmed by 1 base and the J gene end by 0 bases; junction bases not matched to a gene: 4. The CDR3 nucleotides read TGTGCCACCAGCAGAGCACAGGGGTCGAGCACAGATACGCAGTATTTT. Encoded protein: CATSRAQGSSTDTQYF. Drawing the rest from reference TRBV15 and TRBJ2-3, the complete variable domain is DAMVIQNPRYQVTQFGKPVTLSCSQTLNHNVMYWYQQKSSQAPKLLFHYYDKDFNNEADTPDNFQSRRPNTSFCFLDIRSPGLGDTAMYLCATSRAQGSSTDTQYFGPGTRLTVL.

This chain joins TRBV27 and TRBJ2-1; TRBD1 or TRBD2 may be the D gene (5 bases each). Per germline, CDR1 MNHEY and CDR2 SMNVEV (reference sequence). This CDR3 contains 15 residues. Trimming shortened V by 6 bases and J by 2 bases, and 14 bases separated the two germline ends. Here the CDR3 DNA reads TGTGCCAGCAGATGGGACGTCCTTACCTACAATGAGCAGTTCTTC. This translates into CASRWDVLTYNEQFF.